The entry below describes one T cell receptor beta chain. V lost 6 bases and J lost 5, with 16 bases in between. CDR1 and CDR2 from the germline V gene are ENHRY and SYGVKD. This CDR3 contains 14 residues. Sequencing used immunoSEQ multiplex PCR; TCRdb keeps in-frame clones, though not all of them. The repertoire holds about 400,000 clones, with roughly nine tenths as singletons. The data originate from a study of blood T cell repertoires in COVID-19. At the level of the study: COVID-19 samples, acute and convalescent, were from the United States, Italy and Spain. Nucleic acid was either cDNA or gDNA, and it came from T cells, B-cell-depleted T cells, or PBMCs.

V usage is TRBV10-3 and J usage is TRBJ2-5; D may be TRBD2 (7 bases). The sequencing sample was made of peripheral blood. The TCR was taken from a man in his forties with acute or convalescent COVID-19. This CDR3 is CAISAVQGGETQYF. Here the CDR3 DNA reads TGTGCCATCAGCGCCGTACAGGGAGGGGAGACCCAGTACTTC.